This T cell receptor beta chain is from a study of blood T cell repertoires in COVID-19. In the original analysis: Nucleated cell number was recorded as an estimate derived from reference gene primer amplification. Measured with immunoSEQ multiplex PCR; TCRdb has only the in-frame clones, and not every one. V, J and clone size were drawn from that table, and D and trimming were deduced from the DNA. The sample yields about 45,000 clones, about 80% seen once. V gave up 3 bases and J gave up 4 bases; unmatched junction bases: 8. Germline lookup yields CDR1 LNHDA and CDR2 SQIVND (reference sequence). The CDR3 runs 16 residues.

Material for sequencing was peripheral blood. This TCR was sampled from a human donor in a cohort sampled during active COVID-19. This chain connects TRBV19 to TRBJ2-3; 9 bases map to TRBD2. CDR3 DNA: TGTGCCAGTAGTATTTTCGGCGGGGGGGCCCCAGATACGCAGTATTTT. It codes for CASSIFGGGAPDTQYF.